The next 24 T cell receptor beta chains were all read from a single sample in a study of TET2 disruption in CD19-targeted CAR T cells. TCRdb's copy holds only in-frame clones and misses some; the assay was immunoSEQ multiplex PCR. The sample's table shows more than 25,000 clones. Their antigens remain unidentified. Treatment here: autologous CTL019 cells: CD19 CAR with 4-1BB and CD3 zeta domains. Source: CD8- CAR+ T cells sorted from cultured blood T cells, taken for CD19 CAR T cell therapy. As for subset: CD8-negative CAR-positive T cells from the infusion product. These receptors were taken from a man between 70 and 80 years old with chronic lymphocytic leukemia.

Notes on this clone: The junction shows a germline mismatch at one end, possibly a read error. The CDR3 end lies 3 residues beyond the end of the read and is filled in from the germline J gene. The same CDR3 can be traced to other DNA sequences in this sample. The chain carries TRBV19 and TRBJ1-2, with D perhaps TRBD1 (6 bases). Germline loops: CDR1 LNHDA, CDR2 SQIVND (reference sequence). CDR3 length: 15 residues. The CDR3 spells CASSTQQGRGYGYTF. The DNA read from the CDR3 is TGTGCCAGTAGTACACAGCAGGGGAGGGGATATGGT.

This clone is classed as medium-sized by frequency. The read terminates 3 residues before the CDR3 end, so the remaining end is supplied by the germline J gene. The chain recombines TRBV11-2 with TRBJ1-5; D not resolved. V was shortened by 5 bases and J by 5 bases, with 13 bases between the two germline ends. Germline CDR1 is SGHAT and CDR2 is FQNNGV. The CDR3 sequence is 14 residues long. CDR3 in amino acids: CASSMTGADQPQHF. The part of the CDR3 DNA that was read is TGTGCCAGCAGCATGACGGGAGCGGATCAGCCC.

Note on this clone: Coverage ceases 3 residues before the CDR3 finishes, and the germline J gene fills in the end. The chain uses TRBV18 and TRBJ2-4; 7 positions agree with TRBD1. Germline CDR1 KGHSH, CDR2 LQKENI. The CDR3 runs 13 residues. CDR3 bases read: TGTGCCAGCTCACAGGGGGCGGGTCAGCCT. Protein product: CASSQGAGQP. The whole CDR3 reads CASSQGAGQPQYF. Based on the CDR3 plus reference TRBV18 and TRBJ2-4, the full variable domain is NAGVMQNPRHLVRRRGQEARLRCSPMKGHSHVYWYRQLPEEGLKFMVYLQKENIIDESGMPKERFSAEFPKEGPSILRIQQVVRGDSAAYFCASSQGAGQPQYFGAGTRLSVL.

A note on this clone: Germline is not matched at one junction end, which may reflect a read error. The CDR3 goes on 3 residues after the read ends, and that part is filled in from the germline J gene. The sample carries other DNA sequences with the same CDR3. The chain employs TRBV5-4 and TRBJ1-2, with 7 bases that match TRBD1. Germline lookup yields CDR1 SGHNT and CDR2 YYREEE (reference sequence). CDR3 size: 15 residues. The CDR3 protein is CASSSRTGSDYGYTF. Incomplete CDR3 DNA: TGTGCCAGCAGCAGCCGGACAGGCTCTGACTATGGT.

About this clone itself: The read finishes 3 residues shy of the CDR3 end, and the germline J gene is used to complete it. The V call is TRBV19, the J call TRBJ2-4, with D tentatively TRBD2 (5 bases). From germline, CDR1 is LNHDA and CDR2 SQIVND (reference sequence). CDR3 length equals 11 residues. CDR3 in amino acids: CASSTRGGQYF. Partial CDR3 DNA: TGTGCCAGTAGTACCCGGGGTGGT. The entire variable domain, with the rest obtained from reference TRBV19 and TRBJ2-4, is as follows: DGGITQSPKYLFRKEGQNVTLSCEQNLNHDAMYWYRQDPGQGLRLIYYSQIVNDFQKGDIAEGYSVSREKKESFPLTVTSAQKNPTAFYLCASSTRGGQYFGAGTRLSVL.

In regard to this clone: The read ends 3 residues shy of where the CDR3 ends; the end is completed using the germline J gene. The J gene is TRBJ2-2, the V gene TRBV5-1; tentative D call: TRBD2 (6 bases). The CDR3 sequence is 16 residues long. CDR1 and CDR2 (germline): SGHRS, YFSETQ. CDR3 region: CASSLAHGGANEKLFF. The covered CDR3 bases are TGCGCCAGCAGCTTGGCCCACGGGGGAGCTAATGAAAAG.

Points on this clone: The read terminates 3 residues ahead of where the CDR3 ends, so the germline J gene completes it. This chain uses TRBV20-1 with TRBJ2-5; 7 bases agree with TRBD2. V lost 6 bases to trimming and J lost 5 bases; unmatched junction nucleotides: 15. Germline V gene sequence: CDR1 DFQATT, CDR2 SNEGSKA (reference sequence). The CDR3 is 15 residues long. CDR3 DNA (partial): TGCAGTGCCGAGCGAGCGGGGCCTCTCAGGGAGACC. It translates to CSAERAGPLRET. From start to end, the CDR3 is CSAERAGPLRETQYF.

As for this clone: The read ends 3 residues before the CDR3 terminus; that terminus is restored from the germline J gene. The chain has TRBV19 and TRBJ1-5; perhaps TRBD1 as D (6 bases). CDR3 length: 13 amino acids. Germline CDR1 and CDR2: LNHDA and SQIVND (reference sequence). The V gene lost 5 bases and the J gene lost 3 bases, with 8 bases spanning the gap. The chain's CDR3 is CASSGQINQPQHF. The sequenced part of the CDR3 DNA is TGTGCCAGTAGTGGACAGATCAATCAGCCC.

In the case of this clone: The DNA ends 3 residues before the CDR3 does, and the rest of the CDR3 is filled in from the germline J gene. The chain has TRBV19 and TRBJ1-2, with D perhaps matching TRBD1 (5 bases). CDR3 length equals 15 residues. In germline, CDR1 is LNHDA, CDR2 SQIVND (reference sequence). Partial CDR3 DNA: TGTGCCAGTAAAGGGGCGGGACTCAGCACAGATACC. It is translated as CASKGAGLSTDT. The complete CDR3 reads CASKGAGLSTDTYTF.

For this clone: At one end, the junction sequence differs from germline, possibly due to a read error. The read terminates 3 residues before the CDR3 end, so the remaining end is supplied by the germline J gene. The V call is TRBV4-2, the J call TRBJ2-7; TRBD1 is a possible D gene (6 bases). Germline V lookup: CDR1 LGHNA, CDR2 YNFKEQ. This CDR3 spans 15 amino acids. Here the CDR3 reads CASSLNPRGRYEQYF. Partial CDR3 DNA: TGCGCCAGCAGCCTAAACCCCAGGGGAAGGTACGAG.

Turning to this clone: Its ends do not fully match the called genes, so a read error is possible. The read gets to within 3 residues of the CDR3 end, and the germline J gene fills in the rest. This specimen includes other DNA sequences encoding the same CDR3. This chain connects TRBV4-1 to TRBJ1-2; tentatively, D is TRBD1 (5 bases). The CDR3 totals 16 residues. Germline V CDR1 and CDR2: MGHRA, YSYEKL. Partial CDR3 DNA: TGCGCCAGCAGCCAGACCCGGGGGAGGTCTAACTATGGT. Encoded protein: CASSQTRGRSNYG. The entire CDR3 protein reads CASSQTRGRSNYGYTF.

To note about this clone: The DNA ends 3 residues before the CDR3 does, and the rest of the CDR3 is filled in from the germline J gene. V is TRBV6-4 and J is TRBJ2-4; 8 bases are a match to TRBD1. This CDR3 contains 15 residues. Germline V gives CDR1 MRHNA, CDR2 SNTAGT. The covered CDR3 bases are TGTGCCAGCAGCCGGACAGGGAATGGGCAAGAGACT. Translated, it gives CASSRTGNGQET. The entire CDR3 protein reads CASSRTGNGQETQYF.

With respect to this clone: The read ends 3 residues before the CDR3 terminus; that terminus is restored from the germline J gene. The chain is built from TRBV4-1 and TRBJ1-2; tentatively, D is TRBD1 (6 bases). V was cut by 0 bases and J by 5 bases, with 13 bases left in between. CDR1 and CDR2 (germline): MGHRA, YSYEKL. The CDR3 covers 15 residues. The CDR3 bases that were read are TGCGCCAGCAGCCAAGATCGTTTAGGGGGTTATGGC. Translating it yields CASSQDRLGGYG. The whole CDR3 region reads CASSQDRLGGYGYTF.

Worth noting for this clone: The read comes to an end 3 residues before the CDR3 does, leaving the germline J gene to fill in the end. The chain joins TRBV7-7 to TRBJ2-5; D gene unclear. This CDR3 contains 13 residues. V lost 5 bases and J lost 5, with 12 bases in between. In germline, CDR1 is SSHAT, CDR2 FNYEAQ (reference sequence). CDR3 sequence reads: CASSPNLGETQYF. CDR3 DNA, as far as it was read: TGTGCCAGCAGCCCCAACCTCGGGGAGACC.

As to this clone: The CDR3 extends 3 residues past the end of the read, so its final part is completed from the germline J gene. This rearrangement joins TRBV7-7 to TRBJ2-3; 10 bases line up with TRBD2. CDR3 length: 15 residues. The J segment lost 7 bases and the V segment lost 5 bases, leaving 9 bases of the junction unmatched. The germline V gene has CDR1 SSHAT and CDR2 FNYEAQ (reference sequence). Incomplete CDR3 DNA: TGTGCCAGCAGCCTCACTAGCGGGGCAGTGAATACG. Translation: CASSLTSGAVNT. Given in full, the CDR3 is CASSLTSGAVNTQYF. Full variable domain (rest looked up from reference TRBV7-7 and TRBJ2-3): GAGVSQSPRYKVTKRGQDVTLRCDPISSHATLYWYQQALGQGPEFLTYFNYEAQPDKSGLPSDRFSAERPEGSISTLTIQRTEQRDSAMYRCASSLTSGAVNTQYFGPGTRLTVL.

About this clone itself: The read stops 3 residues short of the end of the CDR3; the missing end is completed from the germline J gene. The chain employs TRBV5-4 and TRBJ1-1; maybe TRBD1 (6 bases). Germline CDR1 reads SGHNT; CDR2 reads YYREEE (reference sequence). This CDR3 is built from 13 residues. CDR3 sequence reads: CASSLDTGSEAFF. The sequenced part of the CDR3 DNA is TGTGCCAGCAGCTTGGATACAGGGAGCGAA.

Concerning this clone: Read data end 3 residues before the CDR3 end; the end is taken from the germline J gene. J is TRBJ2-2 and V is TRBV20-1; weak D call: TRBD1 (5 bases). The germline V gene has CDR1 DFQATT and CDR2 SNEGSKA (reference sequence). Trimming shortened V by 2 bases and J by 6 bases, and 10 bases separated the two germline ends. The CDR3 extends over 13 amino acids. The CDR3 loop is CSARLQGSGELFF. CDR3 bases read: TGCAGTGCTAGACTTCAGGGTTCCGGGGAG.

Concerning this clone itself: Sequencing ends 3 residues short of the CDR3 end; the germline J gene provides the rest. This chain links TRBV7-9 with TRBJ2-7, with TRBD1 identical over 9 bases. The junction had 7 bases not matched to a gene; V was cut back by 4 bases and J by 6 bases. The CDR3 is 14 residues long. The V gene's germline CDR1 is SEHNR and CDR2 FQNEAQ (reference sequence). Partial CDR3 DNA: TGTGCCAGCAGCTCCGGGACAGGGATGGTCGAG. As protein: CASSSGTGMVE. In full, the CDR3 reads CASSSGTGMVEQYF.

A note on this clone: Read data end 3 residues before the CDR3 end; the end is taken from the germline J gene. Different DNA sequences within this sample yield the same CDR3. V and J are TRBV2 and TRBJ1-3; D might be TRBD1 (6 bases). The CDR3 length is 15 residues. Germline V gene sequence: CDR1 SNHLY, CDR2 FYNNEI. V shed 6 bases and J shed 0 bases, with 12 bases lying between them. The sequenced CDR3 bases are TGTGCCAGCAGCGCAGGGGACGCCTCTGGAAACACC. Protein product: CASSAGDASGNT. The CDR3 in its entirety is CASSAGDASGNTIYF.

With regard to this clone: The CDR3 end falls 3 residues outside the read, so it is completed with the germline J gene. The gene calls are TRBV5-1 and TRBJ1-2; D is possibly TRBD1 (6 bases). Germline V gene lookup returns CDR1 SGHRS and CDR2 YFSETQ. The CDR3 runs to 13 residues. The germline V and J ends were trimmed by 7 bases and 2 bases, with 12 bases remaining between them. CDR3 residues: CASSGQSNYGYTF. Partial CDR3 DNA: TGCGCCAGCTCCGGACAGAGCAACTATGGC.

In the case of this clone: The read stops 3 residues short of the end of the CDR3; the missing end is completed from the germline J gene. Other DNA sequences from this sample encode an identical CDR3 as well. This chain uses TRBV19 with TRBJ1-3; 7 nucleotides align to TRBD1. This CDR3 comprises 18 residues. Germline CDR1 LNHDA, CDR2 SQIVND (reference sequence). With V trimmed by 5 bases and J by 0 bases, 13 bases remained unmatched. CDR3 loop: CASSQGMGQPFSGNTIYF. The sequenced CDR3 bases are TGTGCCAGTAGTCAAGGGATGGGACAGCCTTTCTCTGGAAACACC.

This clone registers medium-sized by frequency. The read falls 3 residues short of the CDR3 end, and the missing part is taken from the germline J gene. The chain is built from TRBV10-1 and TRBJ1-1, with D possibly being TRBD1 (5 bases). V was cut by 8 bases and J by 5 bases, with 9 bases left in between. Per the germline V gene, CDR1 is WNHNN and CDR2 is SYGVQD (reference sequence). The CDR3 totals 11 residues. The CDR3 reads CASAGGTEAFF. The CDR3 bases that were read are TGCGCCAGCGCCGGGGGGACTGAA.

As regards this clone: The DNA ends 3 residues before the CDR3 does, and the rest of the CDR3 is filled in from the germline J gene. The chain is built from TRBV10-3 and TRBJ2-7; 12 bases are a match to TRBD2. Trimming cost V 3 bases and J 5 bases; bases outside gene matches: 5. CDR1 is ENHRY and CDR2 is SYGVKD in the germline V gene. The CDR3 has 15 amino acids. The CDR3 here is CAISDRTSGVNEQYF. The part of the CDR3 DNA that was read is TGTGCCATCAGTGACAGGACTAGCGGGGTCAACGAG.

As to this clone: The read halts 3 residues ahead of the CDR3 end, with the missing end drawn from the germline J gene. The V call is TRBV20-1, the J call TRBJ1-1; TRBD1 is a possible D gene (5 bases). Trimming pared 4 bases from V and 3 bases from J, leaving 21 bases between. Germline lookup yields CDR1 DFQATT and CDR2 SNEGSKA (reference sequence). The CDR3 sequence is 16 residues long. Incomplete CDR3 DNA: TGCAGTGCTACGCCCCGCGGGGGGGGGTACGACACTGAA. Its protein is CSATPRGGGYDTE. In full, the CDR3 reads CSATPRGGGYDTEAFF.